The present TCR beta chain was sequenced within a study of T cells in Graves' hyperthyroidism and ophthalmopathy. What was amplified from RNA transcripts were TCR beta CDR3 regions. During a first-round RT-PCR of the TCR CDR3, the HTBI primer set was used. TCRdb re-called the multiplex PCR reads with MiXCR, one entry per CDR3 protein. The sample has over 450,000 distinct CDR3 sequences; approximately 17% are singletons. This clonotype was counted ten times or more. This TCR was recovered from a woman younger than 30 with Graves' ophthalmopathy. The sequenced sample consisted of blood.

The CDR3 nucleotides read TGTGCCAGCAGCCTGCACACCTTCGCAGGGAGGGACTATGGCTACACCTTC. It is translated as CASSLHTFAGRDYGYTF. The rearrangement joins TRBV28 to TRBJ1-2; D possibly corresponds to TRBD1 (5 bases). In germline, CDR1 is MDHEN, CDR2 SYDVKM. The CDR3 has 17 amino acids. Trimming took off 6 bases at V and 3 bases at J, with 23 bases between the two ends.